This entry lists 2 T cell receptor beta chains sequenced from one sample in a study of shared clonotypes between healthy human individuals. Data came from immunoSEQ multiplex PCR; TCRdb stores just in-frame clones and leaves some out. Here the sample spans 2 million or so clones, approximately 95% being singletons. Selected positively for CCR7 and CD45RO-negative, naive CD8 cells excluded terminally differentiated effector memory CD45RA+ cells. Sequenced sample: naive CD8+ T cells sorted from blood. These receptors originate from a man aged 18 to 29 in good health.

The chain uses TRBV4-3 and TRBJ1-2; tentatively, D is TRBD1 (5 bases). Germline V gene lookup returns CDR1 LGHNA and CDR2 YSLEER. The length of the CDR3 is 17 residues. Trimming removed 1 base at V and 4 bases at J, with 19 bases between. CDR3 residues: CASSQVGPEGLGYGYTF. In DNA form, the CDR3 reads TGCGCCAGCAGCCAAGTAGGGCCCGAGGGGCTGGGCTATGGCTACACCTTC.

The CDR3 DNA sequence: TGCGCCAGCAGCCCGTCCCTTGAAGCCTACTACAATGAGCAGTTCTTC. Protein product: CASSPSLEAYYNEQFF. The gene calls are TRBV5-1 and TRBJ2-1; no clear D. This CDR3 is built from 16 residues. Germline CDR1 and CDR2: SGHRS and YFSETQ. V was pared by 4 bases and J by 3 bases, with 17 bases between.